The entry below describes one TCR beta chain. Its antigen is undetermined. Assay used: immunoSEQ multiplex PCR; TCRdb lists only in-frame clones, some missing. The sample yields more than 15,000 clones, about nine tenths seen once. Selected pancreatic ductal adenocarcinoma patients had undergone surgery without neoadjuvant therapy. These data originate in a study of T cells in pancreatic ductal adenocarcinoma. Study observations and caveats: This surgical cohort overrepresents the minority presenting with early-stage disease.

The CDR3 has 14 residues. V was clipped by 5 bases and J by 7 bases, with 12 bases between them. Germline V lookup: CDR1 SNHLY, CDR2 FYNNEI. The sequence was collected from a human donor with pancreatic ductal adenocarcinoma. Sequencing input: PBMCs. The chain joins TRBV2 to TRBJ1-6; weak D call: TRBD1 (6 bases). The CDR3 DNA follows: TGTGCCAGCAGTCCTAGGCAGGGGAATTCACCCCTCCACTTT. Protein sequence: CASSPRQGNSPLHF.